This T cell receptor (beta chain) was recorded in a study of T-cell reconstitution after alpha-beta-depleted transplantation in children. The authors prepared the TCRbeta library with unique molecular identifiers. TCRdb reprocessed the PCR reads with MiXCR, giving one entry per CDR3 protein. Of about 230,000 distinct CDR3 sequences in the sample, 12% were seen once. V was clipped by 8 bases and J by 4 bases, with 9 bases between them. The germline CDR1 and CDR2 sequences are MNHEY and SVGAGI. This CDR3 comprises 13 residues. This clonotype was seen many times. The rearrangement links TRBV6-5 to TRBJ2-6; D gene unclear. The receptor was derived from a human donor who donated a stem cell graft to a child with acute lymphoblastic leukemia. The sample here was PBMCs from the stem cell graft donor, taken from the stem cell graft. The CDR3 coding sequence is TGTGCCAGCCACTTGACAGGGGCCAACGTCCTGACTTTC. Amino acids: CASHLTGANVLTF.